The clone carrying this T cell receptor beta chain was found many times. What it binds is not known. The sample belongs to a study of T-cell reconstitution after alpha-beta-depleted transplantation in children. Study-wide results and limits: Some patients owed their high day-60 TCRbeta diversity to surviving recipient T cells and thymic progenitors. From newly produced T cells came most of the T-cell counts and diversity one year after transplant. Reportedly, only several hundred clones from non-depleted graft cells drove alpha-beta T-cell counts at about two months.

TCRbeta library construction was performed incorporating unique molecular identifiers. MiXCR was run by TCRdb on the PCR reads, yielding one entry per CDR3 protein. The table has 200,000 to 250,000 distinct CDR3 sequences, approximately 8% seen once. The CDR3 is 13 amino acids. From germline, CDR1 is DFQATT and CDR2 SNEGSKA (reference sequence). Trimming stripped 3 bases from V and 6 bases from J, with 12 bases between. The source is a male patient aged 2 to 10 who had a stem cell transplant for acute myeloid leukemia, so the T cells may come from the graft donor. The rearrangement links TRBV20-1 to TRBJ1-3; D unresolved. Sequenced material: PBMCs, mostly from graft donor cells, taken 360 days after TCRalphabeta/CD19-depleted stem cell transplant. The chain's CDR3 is CSARAVGPNTIYF. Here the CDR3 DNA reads TGCAGTGCTAGGGCCGTAGGACCAAACACCATATATTTT.